The 27 T cell receptor beta chains presented below share a single source sample, sequenced in a study of blood T cell repertoires in COVID-19. Measured with immunoSEQ multiplex PCR; TCRdb has only the in-frame clones, and not every one. The repertoire holds hundreds of thousands of clones, with roughly nine tenths as singletons. What was sequenced was PBMCs or T cells enriched from blood (not recorded which). Receptors were obtained from a man younger than 35 who had recovered from COVID-19.

The V call is TRBV10-1, the J call TRBJ2-7; D is possibly TRBD1 (6 bases). CDR3 size: 14 residues. CDR1 and CDR2 from the germline V gene are WNHNN and SYGVQD (reference sequence). Trimming removed 8 bases from V and 0 bases from J, with 14 bases in between. The CDR3 nucleotides read TGCGCCAGCTCCCGGGACATGAGCTCCTACGAGCAGTACTTC. Its translation: CASSRDMSSYEQYF.

V is TRBV6-5 and J is TRBJ1-2; no definite D call. Trimming took 6 bases from V and 4 from J, leaving 12 bases between them. CDR3 size: 13 residues. Germline V CDR1 and CDR2: MNHEY, SVGAGI. This CDR3 reads CASSRFHSYGYTF. The CDR3 DNA reads TGTGCCAGCAGCCGTTTTCACAGCTATGGCTACACCTTC.

The J gene is TRBJ1-6, the V gene TRBV2; 9 bases line up with TRBD1. The CDR3 is 13 amino acids. Germline V gene sequence: CDR1 SNHLY, CDR2 FYNNEI. The ends lost 7 bases at V and 7 bases at J; junction bases unmatched: 2. The CDR3 loop is CASKDRGNSPLHF. CDR3 nucleotides: TGTGCCAGCAAGGACAGGGGAAATTCACCCCTCCACTTT. Using reference TRBV2 and TRBJ1-6 for the parts outside the CDR3, the full variable domain is EPEVTQTPSHQVTQMGQEVILRCVPISNHLYFYWYRQILGQKVEFLVSFYNNEISEKSEIFDDQFSVERPDGSNFTLKIRSTKLEDSAMYFCASKDRGNSPLHFGNGTRLTVT.

The chain has TRBV5-1 and TRBJ2-1; 12 positions agree with TRBD2. The CDR3 runs 17 residues. The ends lost 3 bases at V and 0 bases at J; junction bases unmatched: 4. In germline, CDR1 is SGHRS, CDR2 YFSETQ. DNA for the CDR3: TGCGCCAGCAGCTCCCTAGCGGGGGGGCCCTCCTACAATGAGCAGTTCTTC. This sequence encodes CASSSLAGGPSYNEQFF.

The chain links TRBV19 to TRBJ1-1; TRBD1 agrees at 7 bases. With V trimmed by 6 bases and J by 4 bases, 2 bases remained unmatched. In germline, CDR1 is LNHDA, CDR2 SQIVND (reference sequence). This CDR3 is 12 amino acids long. The CDR3 sequence: CASRDRPTEAFF. As DNA, the CDR3 is TGTGCCAGTAGGGACAGGCCCACTGAAGCTTTCTTT.

The chain recombines TRBV7-2 with TRBJ1-4; D unresolved. Trimming removed 5 bases at V and 5 bases at J, with 12 bases between. CDR3 length equals 14 residues. Germline CDR1 SGHTA, CDR2 FQGNSA. The CDR3 DNA is TGTGCCAGCAGCGTCGGCGGCCTGAATGAAAAACTGTTTTTT. This gives the protein CASSVGGLNEKLFF.

V is TRBV19 and J is TRBJ1-5; D may be TRBD1 (5 bases). V was clipped by 5 bases and J by 4 bases, with 9 bases between them. The CDR3 consists of 13 residues. CDR1 LNHDA and CDR2 SQIVND come from the germline V gene (reference sequence). Here the CDR3 reads CASSANRNQPQHF. Here the CDR3 DNA reads TGTGCCAGTAGTGCCAACAGGAATCAGCCCCAGCATTTT.

This clone has a single count. The V and J genes are TRBV19 and TRBJ2-2; 13 bases agree with TRBD2. The CDR3 runs 17 residues. The germline V gene encodes CDR1 LNHDA and CDR2 SQIVND (reference sequence). Trimming cost V 7 bases and J 5 bases; bases outside gene matches: 10. In DNA form, the CDR3 reads TGTGCCAGTACTCCACTAGCGGGGGGGCCTGGGACCGGGGAGCTGTTTTTT. This translates into CASTPLAGGPGTGELFF.

This chain joins TRBV4-1 and TRBJ1-4; TRBD1 is a possible D gene (6 bases). The CDR3 covers 15 residues. V dropped 2 bases and J dropped 5 bases, with 12 bases sitting between them. CDR1 MGHRA and CDR2 YSYEKL come from the germline V gene. The CDR3, as DNA: TGCGCCAGCAGCCAAATTGGGGGCGAAAATGAAAAACTGTTTTTT. Translating gives CASSQIGGENEKLFF.

V usage is TRBV10-3 and J usage is TRBJ1-6, with no clear D. CDR3 length equals 14 residues. Germline assignment: CDR1 ENHRY and CDR2 SYGVKD. The V end was cut by 6 bases, the J end by 5 bases, with 11 bases between. CDR3 region: CAIRGGRDNSPLHF. The CDR3 DNA reads as TGTGCCATCAGGGGAGGAAGGGATAATTCACCCCTCCACTTT.

The rearrangement uses TRBV7-3 and TRBJ1-2; no definite D call. Germline assignment: CDR1 SGHTA and CDR2 FQGTGA. Trimming stripped 4 bases from V and 4 bases from J, with 25 bases between. This CDR3 is 18 amino acids long. The CDR3: CASSSITATRGGSYGYTF. CDR3 in DNA: TGTGCCAGCAGCTCTATCACTGCCACCCGGGGAGGCAGCTATGGCTACACCTTC.

This rearrangement joins TRBV18 to TRBJ1-1, with 9 bases fitting TRBD1. The CDR3 is 15 amino acids. From germline, CDR1 is KGHSH and CDR2 LQKENI. V dropped 6 bases and J dropped 5; count of bases not matched to a gene: 10. DNA of the CDR3: TGTGCCAGCTCCCCTTTAGGACAGGGGAAAACTGAAGCTTTCTTT. Protein product: CASSPLGQGKTEAFF.

The V call is TRBV7-2, the J call TRBJ2-5, with D tentatively TRBD2 (6 bases). V was shortened by 1 base and J by 4 bases, with 7 bases between the two germline ends. The CDR3 is 13 residues long. Germline V lookup: CDR1 SGHTA, CDR2 FQGNSA. The CDR3: CASSLVGGETQYF. CDR3 nucleotides: TGTGCCAGCAGCTTAGTGGGGGGAGAGACCCAGTACTTC.

The chain carries TRBV28 and TRBJ2-1, with TRBD1 identical over 11 bases. The CDR3 is 15 residues long. Looked up from germline, CDR1 is MDHEN and CDR2 is SYDVKM. After removal of 6 bases from V and 6 bases from J, the junction contained 7 bases not matched to a gene. Here the CDR3 reads CASRAPGQGGNEQFF. CDR3 in DNA: TGTGCCAGCAGAGCCCCGGGACAGGGGGGCAATGAGCAGTTCTTC. The whole variable domain, filled in from reference TRBV28 and TRBJ2-1, reads DVKVTQSSRYLVKRTGEKVFLECVQDMDHENMFWYRQDPGLGLRLIYFSYDVKMKEKGDIPEGYSVSREKKERFSLILESASTNQTSMYLCASRAPGQGGNEQFFGPGTRLTVL.

This chain uses TRBV11-1 with TRBJ1-1; 10 positions match TRBD1. Germline assignment: CDR1 SGHAT and CDR2 FQDESV (reference sequence). The CDR3 length is 15 residues. The V gene end was trimmed by 5 bases and the J gene end by 5 bases; junction bases not matched to a gene: 8. DNA of the CDR3: TGTGCCAGCAGCATGGACAGGGGGGGAGGAACTGAAGCTTTCTTT. Translated, it gives CASSMDRGGGTEAFF.

This clone was detected once. This chain connects TRBV14 to TRBJ2-3, with 8 bases lining up with TRBD1. The CDR3 has 16 residues. V shed 4 bases and J 1 base; nucleotides not matched to a gene: 7. CDR1 is SGHDN and CDR2 is FVKESK in the germline V gene. The DNA for the CDR3 is TGTGCCAGCAGCCGATTGGACAGGGCACGCACAGATACGCAGTATTTT. This translates into CASSRLDRARTDTQYF.

V gene TRBV6-2 or TRBV6-3 combines with J gene TRBJ2-7; 14 nucleotides align to TRBD2. V trimming: 5 bases; J trimming: 2 bases; junction bases outside the gene matches: 11. There are 18 residues in the CDR3. The germline V gene has CDR1 MNHEY and CDR2 SVGEGT. The CDR3 protein is CASSQKTSGRVWTYEQYF. As DNA, the CDR3 is TGTGCCAGCAGTCAGAAGACTAGCGGGAGGGTCTGGACCTACGAGCAGTACTTC.

The chain employs TRBV6-5 and TRBJ1-5; 8 bases are shared with TRBD1. From germline, CDR1 is MNHEY and CDR2 SVGAGI. J lost 4 bases, V lost 0 bases, and 2 bases had no gene match. CDR3 length: 15 residues. In DNA form, the CDR3 reads TGTGCCAGCAGTTACTCCGGACAGGGAAATCAGCCCCAGCATTTT. Protein sequence: CASSYSGQGNQPQHF.

The chain couples TRBV4-1 to TRBJ2-3, with TRBD2 identical over 9 bases. The J segment lost 3 bases and the V segment lost 2 bases, leaving 6 bases of the junction unmatched. Germline loops: CDR1 MGHRA, CDR2 YSYEKL. The CDR3 loop spans 16 amino acids. The CDR3 DNA follows: TGCGCCAGCAGCCAATTGCCTAGCGGGGTTACAGATACGCAGTATTTT. The encoded protein is CASSQLPSGVTDTQYF.

This rearrangement joins TRBV28 to TRBJ2-4, with 7 bases that match TRBD1. Germline V lookup: CDR1 MDHEN, CDR2 SYDVKM. This CDR3 contains 13 residues. J was trimmed by 6 bases and V by 10 bases; bases with no gene match: 9. CDR3 region: CAIGRGSGNIQYF. Written as DNA, the CDR3 is TGTGCCATCGGCAGGGGGTCTGGAAACATTCAGTACTTC.

This chain uses TRBV5-1 with TRBJ2-1, with D maybe TRBD2 (6 bases). The CDR3 loop spans 13 amino acids. The germline V gene encodes CDR1 SGHRS and CDR2 YFSETQ. The germline V and J ends were trimmed by 0 bases and 7 bases, with 8 bases remaining between them. The CDR3 DNA reads as TGCGCCAGCAGCTTGGTGCGGGGAAATGAGCAGTTCTTC. Translation: CASSLVRGNEQFF.

This clone was counted once. This sequence joins TRBV25-1 and TRBJ2-1; no clear D gene. The germline V gene encodes CDR1 MGHDK and CDR2 SYGVNS. The V end was cut by 1 base, the J end by 0 bases, with 13 bases between. This CDR3 spans 17 amino acids. CDR3: CASSESSGFLSYNEQFF. The CDR3 region has the DNA TGTGCCAGCAGTGAATCATCGGGTTTCCTCTCCTACAATGAGCAGTTCTTC.

The V call is TRBV29-1, the J call TRBJ2-7; the match to TRBD2 covers 10 bases. Germline assignment: CDR1 SQVTM and CDR2 ANQGSEA. The V gene end was trimmed by 6 bases and the J gene end by 4 bases; junction bases not matched to a gene: 6. The CDR3 is 13 amino acids. CDR3: CSVLSGREYEQYF. Written as DNA, the CDR3 is TGCAGCGTCCTCAGCGGGAGGGAATACGAGCAGTACTTC.

The sample holds a few counts of this clone. This chain links TRBV28 with TRBJ1-2, with D perhaps matching TRBD1 (6 bases). The CDR3 has 15 amino acids. Germline CDR1 reads MDHEN; CDR2 reads SYDVKM. V lost 4 bases and J 2 bases, leaving 14 bases between the germline ends. The CDR3 DNA is TGTGCCAGCAGTTCCGTGACAGGTACCAACTATGGCTACACCTTC. Residues: CASSSVTGTNYGYTF.

The chain recombines TRBV28 with TRBJ1-2; D ambiguous. The CDR3 spans 13 residues. Between the trimmed V and J ends, which lost 8 bases and 0 bases, there was a span of 10 bases. The germline gives CDR1 MDHEN, CDR2 SYDVKM. The chain's CDR3 is CASEEAPNYGYTF. The CDR3 DNA sequence: TGTGCCAGCGAGGAGGCTCCTAACTATGGCTACACCTTC.

Points on this clone: One end of the junction is discordant with germline, which a read error may explain. This sample includes further DNA sequences coding for the same CDR3. The chain uses TRBV6-1 and TRBJ2-6; a possible D gene is TRBD1 (5 bases). In germline, CDR1 is MNHNS, CDR2 SASEGT. CDR3 length: 17 amino acids. The CDR3 bases are TGTGCCAGTAGTGAAGTAGGTGGGGCGGCTGGGGCCAACGTCCTGACTTTC. Its protein product is CASSEVGGAAGANVLTF.

This clone was observed once. The CDR3 loop reads CASSSRTGAATEAFF. As DNA, the CDR3 is TGTGCCAGCAGTTCTCGGACAGGAGCGGCCACTGAAGCTTTCTTT. This chain uses TRBV6-5 with TRBJ1-1, with 7 nucleotides matching TRBD1. Germline values: CDR1 MNHEY, CDR2 SVGAGI. There are 15 residues in the CDR3. Germline trimming cut 4 bases from V and 4 bases from J; bases unmatched to any gene: 9.